Listed here are 19 T cell receptor beta chains from one sample, sequenced in a study of post-analysis software for immune sequencing data. Broader study findings: Five TRBV segments were significantly more frequent in patients than in controls. TRBV5-6, TRBV5-1 and TRBV20-1 were among these segments.

Their specific antigens are unknown. The TCR beta cDNA libraries contained unique molecular identifiers. From the PCR reads, TCRdb called clonotypes with MiXCR, one entry per CDR3 protein. The repertoire holds about 820,000 distinct CDR3 sequences, with about 53% as singletons. The sequenced sample was blood. These receptor sequences come from a girl aged 5-17 years with multiple sclerosis.

The J gene is TRBJ2-7, the V gene TRBV18; D might be TRBD1 or TRBD2, each matching 5 bases. V lost 3 bases and J 0 bases, leaving 18 bases between the germline ends. The CDR3 spans 17 residues. Germline V gives CDR1 KGHSH, CDR2 LQKENI. The CDR3 is CASSPGVSSGLSYEQYF. CDR3 coding DNA: TGTGCCAGCTCACCGGGGGTTTCGTCAGGGCTCTCCTACGAGCAGTACTTC.

The chain links TRBV12-3 or TRBV12-4 to TRBJ2-1; D assignment may be TRBD1 or TRBD2 (5 bases each). The CDR3 covers 13 residues. Trimming cost V 3 bases and J 10 bases, with 13 bases left between them. The CDR3 DNA reads TGTGCCAGCAGTTTCGGGACCCACATGGAGCAGTTCTTC. Translated, it gives CASSFGTHMEQFF.

This sequence joins TRBV11-2 and TRBJ1-5; 7 nucleotides align to TRBD1. Germline V lookup: CDR1 SGHAT, CDR2 FQNNGV. CDR3 length equals 15 residues. J lost 4 bases, V lost 5 bases, and 8 bases had no gene match. This CDR3 reads CASSQRQGSNQPQHF. In nucleotides, the CDR3 is TGTGCCAGCAGCCAAAGACAGGGTTCTAATCAGCCCCAGCATTTT. Drawing the rest from reference TRBV11-2 and TRBJ1-5, the complete variable domain is EAGVAQSPRYKIIEKRQSVAFWCNPISGHATLYWYQQILGQGPKLLIQFQNNGVVDDSQLPKDRFSAERLKGVDSTLKIQPAKLEDSAVYLCASSQRQGSNQPQHFGDGTRLSIL.

The V call is TRBV20-1, the J call TRBJ2-5; 15 nucleotides line up with TRBD2. J gave up 2 bases and V 5 bases, and 3 bases lay outside the gene matches. CDR1 is DFQATT, CDR2 SNEGSKA, per germline (reference sequence). The CDR3 totals 15 residues. The CDR3, as DNA: TGCAGTGCTTCCGGGACTAGCGGGAGGCAAGAGACCCAGTACTTC. Protein sequence: CSASGTSGRQETQYF.

The chain combines TRBV6-5 with TRBJ2-7, with no clear D. This CDR3 has 14 amino acids. V was clipped by 0 bases and J by 4 bases, with 10 bases between them. The germline V gene encodes CDR1 MNHEY and CDR2 SVGAGI. Here the CDR3 reads CASSYSPQRYEQYF. DNA for the CDR3: TGTGCCAGCAGTTACTCGCCCCAGAGATACGAGCAGTACTTC.

The genes are TRBV9 and TRBJ2-1, with a weak D call TRBD2 (6 bases). The V and J ends lost 0 bases and 8 bases respectively, with 15 bases between them. The CDR3 length is 15 residues. Germline V gives CDR1 SGDLS, CDR2 YYNGEE. CDR3 protein: CASSVGYLRRDEQFF. The CDR3 DNA sequence: TGTGCCAGCAGCGTAGGGTACCTGAGGAGGGATGAGCAGTTCTTC. Using reference TRBV9 and TRBJ2-1 for the parts outside the CDR3, the full variable domain is DSGVTQTPKHLITATGQRVTLRCSPRSGDLSVYWYQQSLDQGLQFLIQYYNGEERAKGNILERFSAQQFPDLHSELNLSSLELGDSALYFCASSVGYLRRDEQFFGPGTRLTVL.

V gene TRBV15 combines with J gene TRBJ1-2; no clear D gene. The V end was cut by 1 base, the J end by 2 bases, with 8 bases between. CDR3 length: 14 amino acids. The germline gives CDR1 LNHNV, CDR2 YYDKDF (reference sequence). CDR3 protein: CATSRGGWNYGYTF. Written as DNA, the CDR3 is TGTGCCACCAGCAGAGGGGGTTGGAACTATGGCTACACCTTC.

The gene calls are TRBV20-1 and TRBJ2-4; D is ambiguous. The CDR3 has 15 residues. V was trimmed by 1 base and J by 2 bases, leaving 12 bases between them. CDR1 DFQATT and CDR2 SNEGSKA come from the germline V gene (reference sequence). CDR3 DNA: TGCAGTGCTAGAGGGCAGTTGGCCACCAAAAACATTCAGTACTTC. Translation gives CSARGQLATKNIQYF.

V is TRBV5-1 and J is TRBJ2-2, with a weak D call TRBD1 (6 bases). Germline assignment: CDR1 SGHRS and CDR2 YFSETQ. This CDR3 comprises 13 residues. Trimming removed 3 bases at V and 4 bases at J, with 7 bases between. DNA of the CDR3: TGCGCCAGCAGCTCAGGGGTCACCGGGGAGCTGTTTTTT. It codes for CASSSGVTGELFF.

The rearrangement joins TRBV7-2 to TRBJ2-7, with 13 bases matching TRBD2. CDR1 is SGHTA, CDR2 FQGNSA, per germline. After removal of 5 bases from V and 5 bases from J, the junction contained 12 bases not matched to a gene. This CDR3 region has 17 residues. For the CDR3, the DNA is TGTGCCAGCAGCGTTCGACTAGCGGGGGGCCTTCCTCACGAGCAGTACTTC. Translation gives CASSVRLAGGLPHEQYF.

The chain joins TRBV12-3 or TRBV12-4 to TRBJ2-7; D ambiguous. The CDR3 loop spans 12 amino acids. Between the trimmed V and J ends, which lost 7 bases and 1 base, there was a span of 8 bases. CDR3 sequence reads: CASKSNSYEQYF. CDR3 bases: TGTGCCAGCAAGTCTAATTCCTACGAGCAGTACTTC.

The rearrangement uses TRBV20-1 and TRBJ2-5, with TRBD1 identical over 8 bases. The CDR3 is made up of 14 amino acids. Looked up from germline, CDR1 is DFQATT and CDR2 is SNEGSKA (reference sequence). Trimming took 5 bases from V and 5 from J; bases not matched to a gene: 10. CDR3 residues: CSAATGQGFETQYF. The CDR3 nucleotides are TGCAGTGCTGCTACCGGACAGGGATTTGAGACCCAGTACTTC.

This clonotype has just a few counts. The rearrangement uses TRBV11-2 and TRBJ2-5; TRBD1 is a possible D gene (5 bases). The CDR3 is 20 amino acids. Trimming pared 2 bases from V and 5 bases from J, leaving 30 bases between. CDR1 and CDR2 (germline): SGHAT, FQNNGV. CDR3 sequence reads: CASSLSPLGPNGGPRETQYF. DNA for the CDR3: TGTGCCAGCAGCTTATCACCCCTGGGGCCAAACGGTGGGCCAAGGGAGACCCAGTACTTC.

The chain joins TRBV27 to TRBJ1-5; D may be TRBD1 (5 bases). This CDR3 contains 15 residues. Trimming left V 2 bases short and J 6 bases short, with 14 bases between. CDR1 is MNHEY, CDR2 SMNVEV, per germline (reference sequence). The CDR3 bases are TGTGCCAGCAGTTTACGGAACAGGCGGGCTCAGCCCCAGCATTTT. Translating it yields CASSLRNRRAQPQHF.

V and J are TRBV4-1 and TRBJ2-7; D is possibly TRBD2 (6 bases). The CDR3 totals 16 residues. Trimming cost V 4 bases and J 2 bases, with 18 bases left between them. The germline V gene has CDR1 MGHRA and CDR2 YSYEKL. CDR3 DNA: TGCGCCAGCAGCCTCCAAGCGGGTCAGCCTACCTACGAGCAGTACTTC. Protein product: CASSLQAGQPTYEQYF.

This chain connects TRBV12-3 or TRBV12-4 to TRBJ2-3; D gene unclear. There are 15 residues in the CDR3. Trimming cost V 3 bases and J 1 base, with 11 bases left between them. The CDR3 here is CASSFQARGTDTQYF. CDR3 in DNA: TGTGCCAGCAGTTTCCAAGCAAGGGGCACAGATACGCAGTATTTT.

The CDR3 sequence: CASSLADTLTDEQFF. CDR3 nucleotides: TGTGCCAGCAGCCTCGCAGACACGCTAACAGATGAGCAGTTCTTC. The rearrangement uses TRBV7-3 and TRBJ2-1; no reliable D call. Between the trimmed V and J ends, which lost 5 bases and 8 bases, there was a span of 19 bases. Germline values: CDR1 SGHTA, CDR2 FQGTGA. This CDR3 spans 15 amino acids.

This clonotype was detected ten times or more. The chain links TRBV7-3 to TRBJ2-1, with D tentatively TRBD1 or TRBD2 (5 bases each). The CDR3 length is 13 residues. CDR1 is SGHTA, CDR2 FQGTGA, per germline. V gave up 5 bases and J gave up 5 bases, with 10 bases separating them. CDR3: CASSLGPNNEQFF. The CDR3 bases are TGTGCCAGCAGCCTGGGACCGAACAATGAGCAGTTCTTC.

This chain links TRBV18 with TRBJ1-2; 8 nucleotides match TRBD1. CDR3 length: 13 amino acids. CDR1 is KGHSH and CDR2 is LQKENI in the germline V gene. The V and J ends lost 6 bases and 3 bases, in that order; junction bases with no gene match: 3. CDR3: CASSQGQDYGYTF. Written as DNA, the CDR3 is TGTGCCAGCTCTCAGGGACAGGACTATGGCTACACCTTC.